This T cell receptor beta chain was recovered during a study of blood T cell repertoires in COVID-19. Looking at the study overall: The analysed material was cDNA or gDNA that came from T cells, B-cell-depleted T cells, or PBMCs.

Cohorts were determined from participant-reported clinical history. Measured with immunoSEQ multiplex PCR; TCRdb has only the in-frame clones, and not every one. The table records around 150,000 clones, under 90% of them present only once. Germline V gives CDR1 SGHAT, CDR2 FQNNGV. The CDR3 has 17 amino acids. V lost 0 bases to trimming and J lost 2 bases, with 13 bases between them. Sample: PBMCs or T cells enriched from blood (not recorded which). The sequence was obtained from a woman in her sixties who had recovered from COVID-19. The chain recombines TRBV11-2 with TRBJ1-4; D ambiguous. The CDR3 here is CASSLDWGGGTNEKLFF. The CDR3 DNA is TGTGCCAGCAGCTTAGATTGGGGAGGAGGGACTAATGAAAAACTGTTTTTT.